This T cell receptor beta chain was recovered during a study of OX40 agonist ivuxolimab in advanced cancers. Here immunoSEQ multiplex PCR was the method, and the copy in TCRdb shows in-frame clones only, minus some. The sample shows some 60,000 clones, 91% of them seen only once. The count of this clone is one. The specimen was CD4+ or CD8+ T cells sorted from blood, collected in a trial of the OX40 agonist ivuxolimab. The origin of this receptor is an adult with an advanced solid tumor such as melanoma, head and neck, liver or kidney cancer.

CDR3 in DNA: TGTGCCACCTGGGTCAGGGGTCCCCATGCTGAAGCTTTCTTT. This translates into CATWVRGPHAEAFF. The chain combines TRBV7-3 with TRBJ1-1; a possible D gene is TRBD1 (6 bases). Between the trimmed V and J ends, which lost 10 bases and 6 bases, there was a span of 21 bases. The CDR3 is 14 residues long. Germline V gene data show CDR1 as SGHTA and CDR2 as FQGTGA.